This TCR beta chain was sequenced for a study of STAT5B mutations in CD4+ large granular lymphocyte leukemia. Broader study findings: TRBV06-family usage was enriched in top patient clones (8/27) versus controls (2/35).

Profiled with immunoSEQ multiplex PCR; TCRdb holds only in-frame clones, not every one. The data contain more than 7,500 clones, about 80% of them singletons. Germline CDR1 reads GTSNPN; CDR2 reads SVGIG (reference sequence). Trimming removed 2 bases from V and 12 bases from J; junction bases left unmatched: 13. CDR3 size: 14 residues. As regards this clone: What it recognizes is unknown.

Recruitment of CD4+ T-LGLL patients was in Padova, Helsinki and Shinshu. This chain joins TRBV30 and TRBJ1-5; 7 positions match TRBD1. This TCR was recovered from a man aged 60-69 years with CD4+ T-cell large granular lymphocyte leukemia. Sample: PBMCs. This CDR3 is CAWSSYRGAEGQHF. DNA of the CDR3: TGTGCCTGGAGTAGTTACAGGGGCGCCGAGGGCCAGCATTTT.